This paragraph covers one T cell receptor (beta chain) sequence. Its antigen is not yet known. No per-base quality is available; no much larger clone lies one base away. To sequence the TCRbeta CDR3 region, genomic DNA was isolated from the sorted cells. TCRbeta CDR3 regions were sequenced using the immunoSEQ Assay. TCRdb carries this immuneACCESS record with in-frame sequences only. Its versions omit some clonotypes, under half of them owing to an unresolved V gene in the studies checked, with the rest unexplained. In all, the sample holds tens of thousands of clones, and just over 85% of those were seen once. The top ten constitute over 0.7% of the sample. V sheds 2 bases and J sheds 3 bases, leaving 13 bases between their ends. The CDR3 numbers 16 residues from cysteine through phenylalanine. This entry keeps only the CDR3 DNA: 48 bases, framed from base 1. The germline V gene provides CDR1 MNHNS and CDR2 SASEGT.

These data are taken from a study of OX40 agonist ivuxolimab in advanced cancers. Notes on the research overall: Ivuxolimab was a fully human IgG2 agonistic monoclonal antibody targeting the costimulatory receptor OX40 (CD134). Partial responses occurred in three dose-escalation patients: two with cutaneous melanoma and one with hepatocellular carcinoma. The dose-escalation cohort was roughly 83% male with a mean age of about 60 years, ranging from 23 to 79. Intravenous ivuxolimab was administered to patients every 2 weeks at six dose levels: 0.01, 0.1, 0.3, 1.5, 3 and 10 mg/kg. The point of sequencing TCRbeta in the periphery was to test whether ivuxolimab changed TCR sequence diversity and drove clonal T-cell expansion. Patients were allowed to have had prior anti-PD-1, anti-PD-L1 or anti-CTLA-4 therapy, and around two fifths of the dose-escalation patients had been treated with checkpoint inhibitors. The paper describes the monotherapy dose-escalation part (N ≈ 50 patients) of the phase I trial of ivuxolimab. Among the approximately 50 dose-escalation patients, 19 had hepatocellular carcinoma, roughly 15 melanoma, 9 renal cell carcinoma and 9 head and neck cancer.

Points the paper makes about the study in general: Antigen specificity was not determined for the clonally expanded peripheral T cells. Low levels of normalized T-cell clonal expansion were also shown by some nonresponding patients. In the 0.1-3.0 mg/kg groups, partial responders were among the patients with the lowest normalized peripheral clonal expansion, particularly in CD8+ T cells. On average, CD8+ T cells showed more expanded clones than CD4+ T cells after ivuxolimab. Clonal expansion of both CD4+ and CD8+ blood T cells was observed from baseline to week 6 at doses 0.1 to 3.0 mg/kg.

Patients with a history of autoimmune disease or receiving systemic immunosuppression were excluded from the trial. Peripheral blood for TCR sequencing was drawn from every dose cohort at baseline, at cycle 4 day 1 and at cycle 7 day 1. Samples came from an open-label, multicenter, first-in-human phase I dose-escalation trial of ivuxolimab. Adults with locally advanced or metastatic melanoma, renal cell carcinoma, hepatocellular carcinoma or head and neck squamous cell carcinoma were enrolled in the trial. Before TCR sequencing, CD4+ and CD8+ T cells were separately sorted from peripheral blood. The TCR was taken from an adult with an advanced solid tumor such as melanoma, head and neck, liver or kidney cancer. Sequenced material: CD4+ or CD8+ T cells sorted from blood, taken in a trial of the OX40 agonist ivuxolimab. This sequence uses TRBV6-1 and TRBJ1-4; the D gene cannot be resolved reliably. The DNA is as follows: TGTGCCAGCAGTGAAAATCCCACGCTACCTAATGAAAAACTGTTTTTT. This is translated as CASSENPTLPNEKLFF.